Presented here are 26 T cell receptor beta chains from one specimen sequenced in a study of monozygotic twins with inflammatory bowel disease. After re-calling the 5' RACE reads, TCRdb lists one entry per CDR3 protein, DNA absent. This sample contains 40,000 to 45,000 distinct CDR3 sequences. The sequencing input was blood. All receptors come from a human donor with ulcerative colitis or Crohn's disease, or a healthy co-twin of an affected twin (not recorded which).

This chain joins TRBV4-3 and TRBJ1-2; the D call from TCRdb, TRBD1, cannot be confirmed without DNA. This CDR3 has 19 amino acids. Germline CDR1 LGHNA, CDR2 YSLEER. CDR3 in amino acids: CASSQDFRPGQGAPIRYTF.

The chain recombines TRBV7-6 with TRBJ2-2; TCRdb's D call of TRBD1 is untestable without DNA. This CDR3 has 14 amino acids. The germline V gene has CDR1 SGHVS and CDR2 FNYEAQ. CDR3 in amino acids: CASSFGRNTGELFF.

The J gene is TRBJ2-1, the V gene TRBV24-1. Germline V lookup: CDR1 KGHDR, CDR2 SFDVKD. The CDR3 sequence is 12 residues long. CDR3 sequence reads: CATSDLDTEQFF.

This clonotype is labeled medium-sized (0.01 to 0.1%) based on frequency. CDR3 sequence: CASSFLGTGRLDEQFF. The chain uses TRBV7-2 and TRBJ2-1; TCRdb's assignment of TRBD2 cannot be checked, as there is no DNA. CDR3 size: 16 residues. Germline CDR1 reads SGHTA; CDR2 reads FQGNSA.

V is TRBV6-2 or TRBV6-3 and J is TRBJ1-2; TCRdb picks TRBD1, but there is no DNA to check that call. This CDR3 has 15 amino acids. Germline CDR1 and CDR2: MNHEY and SVGEGT. CDR3 sequence: CASSYSDRRSNGYTF.

This chain links TRBV19 with TRBJ1-6. The length of the CDR3 is 13 residues. CDR1 is LNHDA, CDR2 SQIVND, per germline (reference sequence). The CDR3 region is CASTLDWNSPLHF.

The chain combines TRBV6-1 with TRBJ2-1; with no DNA, the TCRdb D assignment of TRBD1 cannot be verified. The CDR3 length is 12 residues. Germline values: CDR1 MNHNS, CDR2 SASEGT. CDR3 region: CASMGAYNEQFF.

The V gene is TRBV30, the J gene TRBJ2-1; TCRdb designates TRBD2, a call that cannot be tested without DNA. The CDR3 runs to 13 residues. The germline V gene encodes CDR1 GTSNPN and CDR2 SVGIG (reference sequence). CDR3 residues: CAWRGGNNNEQFF. The full variable domain, completed using reference TRBV30 and TRBJ2-1, is SQTIHQWPATLVQPVGSPLSLECTVEGTSNPNLYWYRQAAGRGLQLLFYSVGIGQISSEVPQNLSASRPQDRQFILSSKKLLLSDSGFYLCAWRGGNNNEQFFGPGTRLTVL.

The chain links TRBV10-3 to TRBJ1-5. The CDR3 consists of 17 residues. Germline V gene data show CDR1 as ENHRY and CDR2 as SYGVKD. The CDR3 loop is CAISESKAAGFNQPQHF.

The chain joins TRBV7-6 to TRBJ2-7; TCRdb reports TRBD1, a call that lacks DNA to check it against. The CDR3 length is 17 residues. CDR1 is SGHVS, CDR2 FNYEAQ, per germline. The CDR3 spells CASSNAGRDRGGYEQYF.

The rearrangement uses TRBV4-1 and TRBJ2-7; the D gene TCRdb calls, TRBD1, cannot be checked with no DNA. The germline gives CDR1 MGHRA, CDR2 YSYEKL. The CDR3 runs 15 residues. CDR3 protein: CASSQEFSRGQEQYF.

This chain uses TRBV3-1 with TRBJ2-5. Germline CDR1 is LGHDT and CDR2 is YNNKEL (reference sequence). This CDR3 is 13 amino acids long. The chain's CDR3 is CASSRLATETQYF.

The chain joins TRBV30 to TRBJ1-5. The CDR3 spans 14 residues. CDR1 GTSNPN and CDR2 SVGIG come from the germline V gene (reference sequence). The CDR3 reads CAWSPKGGNQPQHF.

The J gene is TRBJ2-6, the V gene TRBV7-9; with no DNA, the TCRdb D assignment of TRBD2 cannot be verified. Germline CDR1 is SEHNR and CDR2 is FQNEAQ (reference sequence). The CDR3 runs to 16 residues. This CDR3 reads CASSTPPGSGANVLTF.

CDR3 loop: CASSNSRDGYTF. This sequence joins TRBV4-3 and TRBJ1-2. CDR3 length: 12 residues. Germline CDR1 LGHNA, CDR2 YSLEER.

This chain joins TRBV20-1 and TRBJ1-4; TCRdb returns TRBD1, unconfirmable since there is no DNA. The CDR3 is made up of 14 amino acids. The V gene's germline CDR1 is DFQATT and CDR2 SNEGSKA (reference sequence). The CDR3 loop reads CSATGDPGNEKLFF.

The chain carries TRBV30 and TRBJ2-1; the D call of TRBD2 rests on TCRdb alone, since no DNA is present to check it. The CDR3 contains 14 residues. Germline CDR1 is GTSNPN and CDR2 is SVGIG (reference sequence). The CDR3 loop reads CAWSVYGPYNEQFF.

V is TRBV20-1 and J is TRBJ2-1; TCRdb's D call of TRBD2 is untestable without DNA. CDR3 length equals 15 residues. Germline V gene sequence: CDR1 DFQATT, CDR2 SNEGSKA (reference sequence). The CDR3 protein is CSAGAVGTHRNEQFF.

The rearrangement joins TRBV19 to TRBJ2-1; TCRdb indicates TRBD1, and absent DNA this call remains unverified. CDR1 and CDR2 (germline): LNHDA, SQIVND (reference sequence). This CDR3 contains 14 residues. The CDR3 here is CASSLVGQGNEQFF. Complete variable domain (other parts from reference TRBV19 and TRBJ2-1): DGGITQSPKYLFRKEGQNVTLSCEQNLNHDAMYWYRQDPGQGLRLIYYSQIVNDFQKGDIAEGYSVSREKKESFPLTVTSAQKNPTAFYLCASSLVGQGNEQFFGPGTRLTVL.

V and J are TRBV24-1 and TRBJ2-2; checking the TCRdb D call of TRBD2 is not possible without DNA. CDR3 size: 20 residues. Germline CDR1 is KGHDR and CDR2 is SFDVKD. CDR3 sequence reads: CATRGAGRTTSGREHGELFF.

The chain uses TRBV20-1 and TRBJ2-5. CDR3 length: 13 amino acids. CDR1 is DFQATT and CDR2 is SNEGSKA in the germline V gene (reference sequence). The CDR3 sequence is CSARGGGKETQYF.

The V call is TRBV20-1, the J call TRBJ2-3. This CDR3 has 14 amino acids. The V gene's germline CDR1 is DFQATT and CDR2 SNEGSKA (reference sequence). This chain's CDR3 is CSASRQPSTDTQYF.

The chain links TRBV7-9 to TRBJ2-7. The CDR3 loop spans 12 amino acids. Germline CDR1 and CDR2: SEHNR and FQNEAQ (reference sequence). CDR3 loop: CASGLAVHEQYF.

The rearrangement joins TRBV12-3 or TRBV12-4 to TRBJ2-2; TCRdb's assignment of TRBD1 cannot be checked, as there is no DNA. The CDR3 is 15 amino acids. The CDR3 sequence is CASSLIQGGTGELFF.

The chain couples TRBV4-2 to TRBJ1-4. The CDR3 length is 13 residues. From germline, CDR1 is LGHNA and CDR2 YNFKEQ. CDR3 sequence reads: CASSPGRREKLFF.

The chain employs TRBV14 and TRBJ1-2; as DNA is missing, the TRBD1 call by TCRdb cannot be tested. The CDR3 has 12 amino acids. Germline V gene lookup returns CDR1 SGHDN and CDR2 FVKESK. This CDR3 is CASSLAGYGYTF. Using reference TRBV14 and TRBJ1-2 for the parts outside the CDR3, the full variable domain is EAGVTQFPSHSVIEKGQTVTLRCDPISGHDNLYWYRRVMGKEIKFLLHFVKESKQDESGMPNNRFLAERTGGTYSTLKVQPAELEDSGVYFCASSLAGYGYTFGSGTRLTVV.